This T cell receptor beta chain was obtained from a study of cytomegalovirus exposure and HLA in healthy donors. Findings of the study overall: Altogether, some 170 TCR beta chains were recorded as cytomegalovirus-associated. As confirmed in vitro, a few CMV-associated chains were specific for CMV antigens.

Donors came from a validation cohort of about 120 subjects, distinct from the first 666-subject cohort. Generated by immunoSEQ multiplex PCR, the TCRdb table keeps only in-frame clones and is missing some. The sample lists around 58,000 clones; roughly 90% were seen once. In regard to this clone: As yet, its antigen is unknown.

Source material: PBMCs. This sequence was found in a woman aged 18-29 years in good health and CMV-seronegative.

The CDR3 DNA follows: TGTGCCAGCAGCGTGGACAGGGGGTGGTACAATGAGCAGTTCTTC. Its protein is CASSVDRGWYNEQFF. This sequence joins TRBV5-6 and TRBJ2-1; 10 bases fit TRBD1. The V gene end was trimmed by 4 bases and the J gene end by 4 bases; junction bases not matched to a gene: 5. CDR3 length equals 15 residues. CDR1 is SGHDT and CDR2 is YYEEEE in the germline V gene.